A single sample gave rise to the 18 T cell receptor beta chains below, sequenced in a study of cytomegalovirus exposure and HLA in healthy donors. PCR involved 60 Vbeta and 13 Jbeta primers. Data came from immunoSEQ multiplex PCR; TCRdb stores just in-frame clones and leaves some out. The sample carries 90,000 to 140,000 clones, 75% to 90% recorded once. Sequencing used PBMCs. The receptors were gathered from a man aged 25 to 40 in good health and CMV-seropositive.

The CDR3 sequence: CASSRTGGMGYTF. In DNA form, the CDR3 reads TGCGCCAGCTCTCGGACAGGGGGAATGGGCTACACCTTC. The genes are TRBV5-1 and TRBJ1-2, with 10 bases fitting TRBD1. In germline, CDR1 is SGHRS, CDR2 YFSETQ. This CDR3 is built from 13 residues. V shed 7 bases and J 8 bases; nucleotides not matched to a gene: 8.

As concerns this clone: An end of the junction does not agree with germline; a read error may underlie this. CDR3 amino acids: CASSQDRGQIDTQYF. The CDR3 region has the DNA TGTGCTAGCAGCCAAGACAGGGGGCAGATAGATACGCAGTATTTT. The chain carries TRBV7-7 and TRBJ2-3; 10 positions match TRBD1. The CDR3 extends over 15 amino acids. Germline V gives CDR1 SSHAT, CDR2 FNYEAQ (reference sequence).

V gene TRBV5-6 combines with J gene TRBJ2-5, with TRBD2 matching over 7 bases. The CDR3 spans 15 residues. V trimming: 2 bases; J trimming: 5 bases; junction bases outside the gene matches: 9. The germline V gene has CDR1 SGHDT and CDR2 YYEEEE. The CDR3: CASSFGAGRLETQYF. The CDR3 region has the DNA TGTGCCAGCAGCTTTGGGGCCGGGAGGTTGGAGACCCAGTACTTC.

With regard to this clone: Relative to the germline gene, one junction end is altered; a read error may explain this. This chain connects TRBV6-4 to TRBJ2-1; 12 bases line up with TRBD2. The CDR3 spans 15 residues. Germline V gives CDR1 MRHNA, CDR2 SNTAGT. Here the CDR3 DNA reads TGTGCCAGGAATACTAGCGGGGGGCGCTACGATGAGCAGTTCTTC. Translation: CARNTSGGRYDEQFF.

The chain recombines TRBV2 with TRBJ1-1; D gene ambiguous. The length of the CDR3 is 13 residues. Trimming stripped 6 bases from V and 5 bases from J, with 13 bases between. The germline CDR1 and CDR2 sequences are SNHLY and FYNNEI. The CDR3: CASREQRETEAFF. The CDR3 DNA reads TGTGCCAGCAGAGAACAAAGGGAGACTGAAGCTTTCTTT.

The gene calls are TRBV18 and TRBJ2-5; TRBD2 matches at 7 bases. V shed 2 bases, J shed 2 bases, and the junction held 8 bases outside the gene matches. The CDR3 is made up of 16 amino acids. The germline CDR1 and CDR2 sequences are KGHSH and LQKENI. The CDR3 protein is CASSPGLLAEQETQYF. For the CDR3, the DNA is TGTGCCAGCTCACCAGGCCTTCTAGCGGAACAAGAGACCCAGTACTTC.

The V gene is TRBV25-1, the J gene TRBJ1-1; 9 bases map to TRBD1. J lost 4 bases, V lost 3 bases, and 3 bases had no gene match. The germline V gene has CDR1 MGHDK and CDR2 SYGVNS. CDR3 length: 14 amino acids. Here the CDR3 reads CASSDGQGITEAFF. CDR3 in DNA: TGTGCCAGCAGTGACGGACAGGGGATCACTGAAGCTTTCTTT.

Regarding this clone: Mismatch with germline at one junction end may stem from a read error. The genes are TRBV28 and TRBJ1-2; 7 bases align to TRBD1. This CDR3 region has 10 residues. Germline V gives CDR1 MDHEN, CDR2 SYDVKM. CDR3 DNA sequence: TGTGCCAGCGGTGTGACAGGGCCGGACTTC. As protein: CASGVTGPDF.

This chain joins TRBV10-3 and TRBJ2-3; D perhaps matches TRBD1 (6 bases). The CDR3 consists of 15 residues. Trimming removed 6 bases at V and 2 bases at J, with 15 bases between. Germline loops: CDR1 ENHRY, CDR2 SYGVKD. CDR3 in DNA: TGTGCCATCAGGGGGACACTGAGCCTCACAGATACGCAGTATTTT. Translating it yields CAIRGTLSLTDTQYF.

This clone showed up just once. The chain has TRBV28 and TRBJ2-1, with 11 bases that match TRBD2. Trimming removed 6 bases from V and 12 bases from J; junction bases left unmatched: 10. CDR3 length equals 14 residues. The germline CDR1 and CDR2 sequences are MDHEN and SYDVKM. CDR3 DNA: TGTGCCAGCAGAATAGCGGGGGGGCGTGGTGTGCAGTTCTTC. Residues: CASRIAGGRGVQFF.

V usage is TRBV9 and J usage is TRBJ2-1; 7 bases line up with TRBD1. This CDR3 has 13 residues. The J segment lost 6 bases and the V segment lost 4 bases, leaving 4 bases of the junction unmatched. Per germline, CDR1 SGDLS and CDR2 YYNGEE. The CDR3 DNA is TGTGCCAGCAGCATGGGACAGTTCAATGAGCAGTTCTTC. This sequence encodes CASSMGQFNEQFF. The full variable domain, in which reference TRBV9 and TRBJ2-1 provide the parts outside the CDR3, is DSGVTQTPKHLITATGQRVTLRCSPRSGDLSVYWYQQSLDQGLQFLIQYYNGEERAKGNILERFSAQQFPDLHSELNLSSLELGDSALYFCASSMGQFNEQFFGPGTRLTVL.

V usage is TRBV6-5 and J usage is TRBJ1-1, with TRBD1 identical over 8 bases. This CDR3 spans 15 amino acids. Germline V gene lookup returns CDR1 MNHEY and CDR2 SVGAGI. V lost 5 bases, J lost 5 bases, and 10 bases stayed unmatched. The CDR3 region is CASSASGGSFTEAFF. In nucleotides, the CDR3 is TGTGCCAGCAGTGCCTCAGGGGGCTCTTTTACTGAAGCTTTCTTT.

This clone has only a few counts. An end of the junction does not agree with germline; a read error may underlie this. This CDR3 is CATSRDRGGGTEAFF. The CDR3 coding sequence is TGTGCCACCAGCCGAGACAGGGGAGGGGGCACTGAAGCTTTCTTT. V gene TRBV15 combines with J gene TRBJ1-1; 8 positions match TRBD1. CDR3 length: 15 residues. The germline V gene has CDR1 LNHNV and CDR2 YYDKDF (reference sequence).

The chain has TRBV30 and TRBJ2-7; D is possibly TRBD2 (6 bases). Germline loops: CDR1 GTSNPN, CDR2 SVGIG (reference sequence). V lost 0 bases and J 0 bases, leaving 9 bases between the germline ends. CDR3 length: 14 amino acids. In DNA form, the CDR3 reads TGTGCCTGGAGTGTACTCGGGGGCTCCTACGAGCAGTACTTC. Translated, it gives CAWSVLGGSYEQYF. Using reference TRBV30 and TRBJ2-7 for the parts outside the CDR3, the full variable domain is SQTIHQWPATLVQPVGSPLSLECTVEGTSNPNLYWYRQAAGRGLQLLFYSVGIGQISSEVPQNLSASRPQDRQFILSSKKLLLSDSGFYLCAWSVLGGSYEQYFGPGTRLTVT.

J is TRBJ2-3 and V is TRBV5-4, with 9 bases lining up with TRBD2. The J segment lost 2 bases and the V segment lost 0 bases, leaving 4 bases of the junction unmatched. CDR3 length: 16 residues. The germline gives CDR1 SGHNT, CDR2 YYREEE (reference sequence). In DNA form, the CDR3 reads TGTGCCAGCAGCTTGGTGGGCGGGGGGGCCACAGATACGCAGTATTTT. This sequence encodes CASSLVGGGATDTQYF.

V usage is TRBV7-2 and J usage is TRBJ1-4, with 12 bases fitting TRBD1. V lost 5 bases to trimming and J lost 7 bases; unmatched junction nucleotides: 11. CDR3 length equals 17 residues. Germline V CDR1 and CDR2: SGHTA, FQGNSA. CDR3 in amino acids: CASSAGTGGLRPEKLFF. The CDR3 nucleotides are TGTGCCAGCAGCGCCGGGACAGGGGGCCTTCGGCCTGAAAAACTGTTTTTT.

This clone is a singleton in its sample. The rearrangement uses TRBV19 and TRBJ2-1; 7 bases are a match to TRBD1. V shed 6 bases and J 5 bases; nucleotides not matched to a gene: 13. Germline CDR1 and CDR2: LNHDA and SQIVND (reference sequence). The CDR3 is 16 residues long. The CDR3 is CASRQGFDRANNEQFF. The CDR3 DNA follows: TGTGCCAGTAGGCAGGGCTTTGACAGGGCGAACAATGAGCAGTTCTTC.

The gene calls are TRBV7-2 and TRBJ1-5, with a possible D match to TRBD1 (5 bases). V gave up 1 base and J gave up 0 bases, with 16 bases separating them. Germline lookup yields CDR1 SGHTA and CDR2 FQGNSA. This CDR3 comprises 18 residues. The CDR3, as DNA: TGTGCCAGCAGCTTAGAGGCCAGGGCGCCTTATAGCAATCAGCCCCAGCATTTT. It codes for CASSLEARAPYSNQPQHF.